This TCR beta chain was sequenced in a study of neurological immune-mediated disorders. Study-level results: Among expanded clones, no CDR3 amino acid sequences were shared across subjects, a pattern suggesting private repertoires in all groups.

Germline CDR1 reads SGHDT; CDR2 reads YYEEEE. V was cut by 2 bases and J by 10 bases, with 15 bases left in between. There are 13 residues in the CDR3. Relative to its sample, this clonotype is medium-sized. Its antigen is unknown. In TCRdb, the 5' RACE reads were re-called with MiXCR into one record per CDR3 protein. The data hold tens of thousands of distinct CDR3 sequences, with roughly 4.3% observed a single time. The receptor was isolated from a man under 40 with multiple sclerosis. The sample consisted of PBMCs. This sequence joins TRBV5-6 and TRBJ1-1, with D uncertain. This CDR3 is CASSFWTGRGAFF. As DNA, the CDR3 is TGTGCCAGCAGCTTCTGGACTGGACGGGGAGCTTTCTTT.